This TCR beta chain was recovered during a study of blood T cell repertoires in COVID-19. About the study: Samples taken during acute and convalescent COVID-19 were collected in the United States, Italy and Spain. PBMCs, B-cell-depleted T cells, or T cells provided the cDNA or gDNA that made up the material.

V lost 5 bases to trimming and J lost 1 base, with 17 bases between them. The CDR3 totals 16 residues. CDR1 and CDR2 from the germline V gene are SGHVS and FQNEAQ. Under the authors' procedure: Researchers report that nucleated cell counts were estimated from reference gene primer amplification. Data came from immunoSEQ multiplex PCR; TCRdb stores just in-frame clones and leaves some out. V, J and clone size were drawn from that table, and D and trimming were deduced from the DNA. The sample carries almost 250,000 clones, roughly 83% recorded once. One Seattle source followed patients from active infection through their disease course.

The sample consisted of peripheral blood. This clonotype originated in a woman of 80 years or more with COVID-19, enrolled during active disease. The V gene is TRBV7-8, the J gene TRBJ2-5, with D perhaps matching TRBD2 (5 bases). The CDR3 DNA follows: TGTGCCAGCAGCACAACTTTCTCTAGCTCCCAAGAGACCCAGTACTTC. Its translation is CASSTTFSSSQETQYF.